Shown below are 14 T cell receptor beta chains from a single sample sequenced in a study of blood T cell repertoires in COVID-19. Only in-frame clones appear in the TCRdb table, and some are missing; sequencing was by immunoSEQ multiplex PCR. The sample includes 110,000 to 150,000 clones, more than 80% seen only once; the top ten take 8.8%. Sequencing was performed on peripheral blood. The receptors come from an elderly woman in a cohort sampled during active or convalescent COVID-19.

The CDR3 DNA reads as TGTGCCAGCAGCGCGCGGTCACCTCTGGGAGAGACCCAGTACTTC. Its translation: CASSARSPLGETQYF. The chain links TRBV7-8 to TRBJ2-5; D uncertain. The V end was cut by 5 bases, the J end by 4 bases, with 17 bases between. The CDR3 length is 15 residues. CDR1 and CDR2 (germline): SGHVS, FQNEAQ.

This chain connects TRBV28 to TRBJ1-2; TRBD1 matches 8 bases. Germline V gene lookup returns CDR1 MDHEN and CDR2 SYDVKM. The ends lost 5 bases at V and 7 bases at J; junction bases unmatched: 9. The CDR3 covers 14 residues. CDR3 in DNA: TGTGCCAGCAGTACCGGACAGGGTACGGGTGGCTACACCTTC. The encoded protein is CASSTGQGTGGYTF.

The chain uses TRBV7-6 and TRBJ2-1; TRBD2 is a possible D gene (5 bases). Looked up from germline, CDR1 is SGHVS and CDR2 is FNYEAQ. The CDR3 spans 12 residues. The V gene lost 1 base and the J gene lost 9 bases, with 7 bases spanning the gap. CDR3 in amino acids: CASSLGGSEQFF. CDR3 nucleotide sequence: TGTGCCAGCAGCTTAGGAGGGAGTGAGCAGTTCTTC.

The rearrangement uses TRBV3-1 (or the pseudogene TRBV3-2) and TRBJ1-4, with D unresolved. Looked up from germline, CDR1 is LGHDT and CDR2 is YNNKEL (reference sequence). V was cut by 3 bases and J by 0 bases, with 5 bases left in between. The CDR3 consists of 14 residues. The CDR3 spells CASSHSATNEKLFF. The CDR3 DNA sequence: TGTGCCAGCAGCCACTCCGCAACTAATGAAAAACTGTTTTTT.

V and J are TRBV20-1 and TRBJ2-2; D is unclear. Trimming left V 3 bases short and J 0 bases short, with 8 bases between. This CDR3 is 14 amino acids long. CDR1 DFQATT and CDR2 SNEGSKA come from the germline V gene (reference sequence). The CDR3, as DNA: TGCAGTGCTAGTTACTCCGCGAACACCGGGGAGCTGTTTTTT. Translated, it gives CSASYSANTGELFF.

The V gene is TRBV5-4, the J gene TRBJ2-3, with D tentatively TRBD2 (6 bases). Per the germline V gene, CDR1 is SGHNT and CDR2 is YYREEE (reference sequence). The V gene lost 3 bases and the J gene lost 5 bases, with 7 bases spanning the gap. The CDR3 covers 12 residues. The CDR3 DNA reads as TGTGCCAGCAGCTCGGGGGTAGATACGCAGTATTTT. The encoded protein is CASSSGVDTQYF.

The chain joins TRBV3-1 (or the pseudogene TRBV3-2) to TRBJ1-1, with D unresolved. The CDR3 runs to 15 residues. V was pared by 4 bases and J by 7 bases, with 19 bases between. Per the germline V gene, CDR1 is LGHDT and CDR2 is YNNKEL (reference sequence). The CDR3 region is CASSPWGGVRGEAFF. Here the CDR3 DNA reads TGTGCCAGCAGCCCTTGGGGAGGAGTTCGCGGTGAAGCTTTCTTT.

The chain joins TRBV18 to TRBJ1-6; weak D call: TRBD1 (5 bases). CDR1 and CDR2 (germline): KGHSH, LQKENI. There are 16 residues in the CDR3. V lost 5 bases and J 3 bases, leaving 14 bases between the germline ends. CDR3 nucleotides: TGTGCCAGCTCAGCTGCCGACAGCTACTATAATTCACCCCTCCACTTT. As protein: CASSAADSYYNSPLHF.

This clone was seen just once. Additional DNA sequences in this sample encode the identical CDR3. The chain has TRBV18 and TRBJ1-1; a weak D match, TRBD1 (6 bases). This CDR3 has 15 amino acids. Germline V CDR1 and CDR2: KGHSH, LQKENI. With 3 bases removed from V and 0 bases from J, the gap between germline ends came to 11 bases. The CDR3 bases are TGTGCCAGCTCACCCGGGAGGGACATGAACACTGAAGCTTTCTTT. This sequence encodes CASSPGRDMNTEAFF.

This clone was recorded a few times. The rearrangement joins TRBV19 to TRBJ2-3; D possibly corresponds to TRBD2 (6 bases). Germline V CDR1 and CDR2: LNHDA, SQIVND (reference sequence). V was clipped by 7 bases and J by 0 bases, with 11 bases between them. The CDR3 covers 14 residues. CDR3 loop: CASKLAPSTDTQYF. For the CDR3, the DNA is TGTGCCAGTAAACTAGCACCGAGCACAGATACGCAGTATTTT.

The chain carries TRBV9 and TRBJ2-7; no reliable D call. This CDR3 region has 14 residues. V dropped 3 bases and J dropped 5 bases, with 15 bases sitting between them. In germline, CDR1 is SGDLS, CDR2 YYNGEE. The CDR3 is CASSAMTGYNEQYF. The CDR3, as DNA: TGTGCCAGCAGCGCGATGACGGGTTACAACGAGCAGTACTTC.

The genes are TRBV27 and TRBJ2-3; 7 bases match TRBD2. The length of the CDR3 is 15 residues. CDR1 and CDR2 (germline): MNHEY, SMNVEV (reference sequence). Trimming cost V 6 bases and J 4 bases; bases outside gene matches: 10. The chain's CDR3 is CASSRRGLVADTQYF. In DNA form, the CDR3 reads TGTGCCAGCAGCCGACGCGGACTAGTCGCAGATACGCAGTATTTT.

This clone was counted a few times. The chain is built from TRBV2 and TRBJ1-5; D gene ambiguous. Trimming left V 7 bases short and J 4 bases short, with 14 bases between. This CDR3 has 14 amino acids. Germline V gives CDR1 SNHLY, CDR2 FYNNEI. The DNA for the CDR3 is TGTGCCAGCAATCTTCGAGGCAGTAATCAGCCCCAGCATTTT. Its translation: CASNLRGSNQPQHF.

The chain is built from TRBV19 and TRBJ2-5, with 9 bases lining up with TRBD2. CDR3 length equals 16 residues. The germline CDR1 and CDR2 sequences are LNHDA and SQIVND (reference sequence). With 3 bases clipped from V and 5 bases from J, the junction kept 10 bases outside the gene matches. The CDR3 nucleotides read TGTGCCAGTAGTATGATGGGCGGGGGGGCCGCGGAGACCCAGTACTTC. This sequence encodes CASSMMGGGAAETQYF.